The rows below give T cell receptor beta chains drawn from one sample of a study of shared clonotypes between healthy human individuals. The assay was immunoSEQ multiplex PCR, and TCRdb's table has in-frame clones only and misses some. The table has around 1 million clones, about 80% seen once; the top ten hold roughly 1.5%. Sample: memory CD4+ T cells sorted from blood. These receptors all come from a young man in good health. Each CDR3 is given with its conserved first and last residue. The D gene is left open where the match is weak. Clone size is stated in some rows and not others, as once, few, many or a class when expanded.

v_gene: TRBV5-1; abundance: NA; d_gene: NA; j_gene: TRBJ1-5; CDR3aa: CASSLGGVDQPQHF; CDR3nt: TGCGCCAGCAGCTTGGGCGGGGTGGATCAGCCCCAGCATTTT
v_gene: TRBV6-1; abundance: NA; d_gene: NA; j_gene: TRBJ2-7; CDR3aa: CASSEALHRSYEQYF; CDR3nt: TGTGCCAGCAGTGAAGCGCTTCACAGATCCTACGAGCAGTACTTC
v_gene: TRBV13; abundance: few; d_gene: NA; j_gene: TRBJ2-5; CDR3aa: CASSTVGLRGETQYF; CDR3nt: TGTGCCAGCAGCACTGTTGGATTACGAGGGGAGACCCAGTACTTC
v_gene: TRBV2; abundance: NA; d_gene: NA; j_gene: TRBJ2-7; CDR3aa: CASSQGPGEQYF; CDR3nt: TGTGCCAGCAGTCAGGGGCCGGGCGAGCAGTACTTC
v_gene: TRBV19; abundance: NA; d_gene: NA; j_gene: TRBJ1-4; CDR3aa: CASSIPGSNEKLFF; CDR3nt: TGTGCCAGTAGTATTCCCGGGTCCAATGAAAAACTGTTTTTT
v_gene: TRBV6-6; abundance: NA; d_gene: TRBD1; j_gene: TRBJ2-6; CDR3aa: CASSYSTGSGANVLTF; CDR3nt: TGTGCCAGCAGTTACTCGACAGGGTCTGGGGCCAACGTCCTGACTTTC
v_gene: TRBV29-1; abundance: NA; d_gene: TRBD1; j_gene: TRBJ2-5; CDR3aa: CSVSGTGGGETQYF; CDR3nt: TGCAGCGTCTCCGGGACAGGGGGCGGGGAGACCCAGTACTTC
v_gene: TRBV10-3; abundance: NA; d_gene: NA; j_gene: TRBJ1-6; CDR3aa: CAISEGGSRGSPLHF; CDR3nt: TGTGCCATCAGTGAAGGCGGGTCTAGGGGTTCACCCCTCCACTTT
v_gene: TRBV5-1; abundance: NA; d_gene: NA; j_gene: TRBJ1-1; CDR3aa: CASSQGHLNTEAFF; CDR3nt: TGCGCCAGCAGCCAGGGACATTTGAACACTGAAGCTTTCTTT
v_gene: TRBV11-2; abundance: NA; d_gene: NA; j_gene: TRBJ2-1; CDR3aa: CASSIGADYNEQFF; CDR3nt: TGTGCCAGCAGCATTGGGGCGGATTACAATGAGCAGTTCTTC
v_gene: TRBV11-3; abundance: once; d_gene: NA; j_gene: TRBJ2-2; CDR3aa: CASSPGSLGSVGELFF; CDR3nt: TGTGCCAGCAGCCCCGGCTCTTTGGGAAGCGTCGGGGAGCTGTTTTTT
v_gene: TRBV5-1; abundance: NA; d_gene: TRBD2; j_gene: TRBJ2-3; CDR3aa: CASALEGSGGRTDTQYF; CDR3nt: TGCGCCAGCGCCCTCGAGGGGAGCGGGGGTCGCACAGATACGCAGTATTTT
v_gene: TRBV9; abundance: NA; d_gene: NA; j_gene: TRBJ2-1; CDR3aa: CASTASGGNNEQFF; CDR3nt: TGTGCCAGCACGGCTTCAGGTGGCAACAATGAGCAGTTCTTC
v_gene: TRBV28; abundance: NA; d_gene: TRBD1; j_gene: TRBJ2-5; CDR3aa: CASSWSPGQGGQETQYF; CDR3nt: TGTGCCAGCAGCTGGTCCCCGGGACAGGGTGGTCAAGAGACCCAGTACTTC
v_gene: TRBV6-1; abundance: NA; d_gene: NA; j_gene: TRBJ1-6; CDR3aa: CASINSFNSPLHF; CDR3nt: TGTGCCAGCATCAACAGCTTTAATTCACCCCTCCACTTT
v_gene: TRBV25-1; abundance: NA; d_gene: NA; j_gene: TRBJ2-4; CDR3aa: CASSESGINIQYF; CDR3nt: TGTGCCAGCAGTGAGTCCGGGATAAACATTCAGTACTTC
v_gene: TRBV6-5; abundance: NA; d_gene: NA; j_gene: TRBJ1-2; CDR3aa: CASRESRGDYGYTF; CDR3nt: TGTGCCAGCAGGGAGAGCCGGGGCGACTATGGCTACACCTTC
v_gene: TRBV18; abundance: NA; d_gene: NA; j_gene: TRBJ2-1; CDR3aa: CASSPPGGRREQFF; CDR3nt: TGTGCCAGCTCACCACCGGGGGGCCGGCGTGAGCAGTTCTTC
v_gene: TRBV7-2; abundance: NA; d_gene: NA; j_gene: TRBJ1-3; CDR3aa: CASSSTGSGNTIYF; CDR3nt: TGTGCCAGCAGCTCCACAGGGTCCGGAAACACCATATATTTT
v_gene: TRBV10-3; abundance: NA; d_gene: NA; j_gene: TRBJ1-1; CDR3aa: CAISEWGGEVTEAFF; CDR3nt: TGTGCCATCAGTGAGTGGGGAGGGGAGGTGACTGAAGCTTTCTTT